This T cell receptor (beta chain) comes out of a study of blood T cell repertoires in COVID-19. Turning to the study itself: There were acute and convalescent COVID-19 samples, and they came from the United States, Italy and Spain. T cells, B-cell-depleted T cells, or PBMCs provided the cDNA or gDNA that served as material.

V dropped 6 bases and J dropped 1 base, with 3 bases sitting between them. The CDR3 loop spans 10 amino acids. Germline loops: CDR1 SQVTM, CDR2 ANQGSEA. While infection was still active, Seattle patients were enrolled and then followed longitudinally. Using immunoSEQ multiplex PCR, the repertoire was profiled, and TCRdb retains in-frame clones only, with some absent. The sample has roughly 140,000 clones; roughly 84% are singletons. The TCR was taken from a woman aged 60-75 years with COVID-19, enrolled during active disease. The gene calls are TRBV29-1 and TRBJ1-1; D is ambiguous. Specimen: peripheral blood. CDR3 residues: CSVQNTEAFF. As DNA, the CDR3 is TGCAGCGTACAGAACACTGAAGCTTTCTTT.